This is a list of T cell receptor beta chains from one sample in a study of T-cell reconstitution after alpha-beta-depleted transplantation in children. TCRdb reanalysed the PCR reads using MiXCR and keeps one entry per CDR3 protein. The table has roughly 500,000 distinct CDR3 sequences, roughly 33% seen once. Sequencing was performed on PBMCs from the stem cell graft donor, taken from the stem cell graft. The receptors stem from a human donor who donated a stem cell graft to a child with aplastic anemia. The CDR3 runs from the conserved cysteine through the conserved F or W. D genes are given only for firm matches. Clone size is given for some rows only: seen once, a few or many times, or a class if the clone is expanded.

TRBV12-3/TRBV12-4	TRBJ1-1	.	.	CASRKTGGWNTEAFF	TGTGCCAGCAGAAAAACGGGGGGATGGAACACTGAAGCTTTCTTT
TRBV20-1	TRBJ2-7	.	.	CSAQRGRYEQYF	TGCAGTGCTCAACGAGGGAGGTACGAGCAGTACTTC
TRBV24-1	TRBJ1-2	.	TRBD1	CATSDPDRGYGYTF	TGTGCCACCAGTGATCCAGACAGGGGCTATGGCTACACCTTC
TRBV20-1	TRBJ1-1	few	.	CSAARHENTEAFF	TGCAGTGCTGCCCGACACGAAAACACTGAAGCTTTCTTT
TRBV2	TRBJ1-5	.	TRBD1	CASMGTGTNNQPQHF	TGTGCCAGCATGGGGACAGGGACGAACAATCAGCCCCAGCATTTT
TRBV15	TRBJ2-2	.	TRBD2	CATSRDILAGAGELFF	TGTGCCACCAGCAGAGATATCCTAGCGGGAGCCGGGGAGCTGTTTTTT
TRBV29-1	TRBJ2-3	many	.	CSVEGPGDTQYF	TGCAGCGTTGAAGGTCCCGGAGATACGCAGTATTTT
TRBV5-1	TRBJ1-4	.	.	CASSWDNEKLFF	TGCGCCAGCAGCTGGGACAATGAAAAACTGTTTTTT
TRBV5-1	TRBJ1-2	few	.	CASSADDPYGYTF	TGCGCCAGCAGCGCCGACGACCCCTATGGCTACACCTTC
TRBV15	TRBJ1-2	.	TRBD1	CATSPRDSNYGYTF	TGTGCCACCAGCCCCCGGGACAGCAACTATGGCTACACCTTC
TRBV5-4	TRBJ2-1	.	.	CASTMDYKSSYNEQFF	TGTGCCAGCACCATGGACTACAAAAGCTCCTACAATGAGCAGTTCTTC
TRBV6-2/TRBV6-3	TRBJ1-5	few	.	CASSPGGGGNQPQHF	TGTGCCAGCAGTCCGGGTGGAGGGGGAAATCAGCCCCAGCATTTT
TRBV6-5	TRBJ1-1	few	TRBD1	CASSHGFGTGGTEAFF	TGTGCCAGCAGTCACGGGTTTGGGACAGGGGGCACTGAAGCTTTCTTT
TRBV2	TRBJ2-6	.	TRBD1	CASSLVYGTGRSGANVLTF	TGTGCCAGCAGCCTAGTTTACGGGACAGGGCGCTCTGGGGCCAACGTCCTGACTTTC
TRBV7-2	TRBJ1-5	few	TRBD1	CASSYSGTGAGQPQHF	TGTGCCAGCAGCTACTCCGGGACAGGGGCCGGACAGCCCCAGCATTTT
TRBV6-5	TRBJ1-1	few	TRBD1	CASSYSRQGVEAFF	TGTGCCAGCAGTTACTCAAGGCAGGGGGTAGAAGCTTTCTTT
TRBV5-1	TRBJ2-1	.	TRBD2	CASSLDSGNVYEQFF	TGCGCCAGCAGCTTGGACAGCGGGAACGTCTATGAGCAGTTCTTC
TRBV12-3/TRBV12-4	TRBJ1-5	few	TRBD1	CASSARQGLNQPQHF	TGTGCCAGCAGCGCCCGACAGGGACTCAATCAGCCCCAGCATTTT
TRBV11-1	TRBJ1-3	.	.	CASSWGLYSKGDTAGNTIYF	TGTGCCAGCAGCTGGGGTCTTTACTCCAAGGGGGACACTGCTGGAAACACCATATATTTT
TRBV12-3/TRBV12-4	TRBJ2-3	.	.	CASSLALTRLADTQYF	TGTGCCAGCAGTTTAGCGTTGACTAGACTCGCAGATACGCAGTATTTT
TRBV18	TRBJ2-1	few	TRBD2	CASSRRTSGIDNEQFF	TGTGCCAGCTCACGAAGGACTAGCGGGATTGACAATGAGCAGTTCTTC
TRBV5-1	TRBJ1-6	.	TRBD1	CASSGGQEYSPLHF	TGCGCCAGCAGCGGGGGACAGGAGTATTCACCCCTCCACTTT
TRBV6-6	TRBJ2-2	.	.	CASSVEGRELFF	TGTGCCAGCAGTGTAGAGGGCCGGGAGCTGTTTTTT
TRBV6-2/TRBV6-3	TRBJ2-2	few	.	CASSYSGAANTGELFF	TGTGCCAGCAGTTACTCTGGGGCAGCCAACACCGGGGAGCTGTTTTTT
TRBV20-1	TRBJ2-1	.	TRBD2	CSARAPLAGAYNEQFF	TGCAGTGCTAGGGCTCCGCTAGCGGGGGCCTACAATGAGCAGTTCTTC
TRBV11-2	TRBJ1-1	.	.	CASSLILRAFF	TGTGCCAGCAGCTTAATTCTCCGAGCTTTCTTT
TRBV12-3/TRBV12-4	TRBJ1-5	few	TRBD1	CASSRDRDQPQHF	TGTGCCAGCAGTAGGGACAGGGACCAGCCCCAGCATTTT
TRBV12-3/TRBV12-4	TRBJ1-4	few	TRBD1	CASRRGQGHEKLFF	TGTGCCAGCAGGAGGGGACAGGGCCATGAAAAACTGTTTTTT
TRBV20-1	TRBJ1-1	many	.	CSARETPLRTEAFF	TGCAGTGCTCGAGAGACGCCTCTGCGGACTGAAGCTTTCTTT
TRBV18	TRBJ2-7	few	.	CASSPIRATYEQYF	TGTGCCAGCTCACCAATCCGGGCCACCTACGAGCAGTACTTC
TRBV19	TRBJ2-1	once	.	CASSIGAGGIEQFF	TGTGCCAGTAGTATAGGGGCCGGGGGAATAGAGCAGTTCTTC
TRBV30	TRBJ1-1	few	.	CAWKPGNTEAFF	TGTGCCTGGAAGCCAGGGAACACTGAAGCTTTCTTT
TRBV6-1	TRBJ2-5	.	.	CASSFGGYQETQYF	TGTGCCAGCAGCTTCGGGGGATACCAAGAGACCCAGTACTTC
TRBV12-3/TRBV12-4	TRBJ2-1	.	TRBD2	CASRTSGTYNEQFF	TGTGCCAGCAGGACTAGCGGGACTTACAATGAGCAGTTCTTC
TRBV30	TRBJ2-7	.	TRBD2	CAWSLLAGASEQYF	TGTGCCTGGAGCCTCCTAGCGGGAGCGTCCGAGCAGTACTTC
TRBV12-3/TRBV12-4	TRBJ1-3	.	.	CASRPGGGNTIYF	TGTGCCAGCAGGCCCGGTGGGGGAAACACCATATATTTT
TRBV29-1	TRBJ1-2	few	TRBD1	CSVGGQDGYTF	TGCAGCGTTGGGGGACAGGATGGCTACACCTTC
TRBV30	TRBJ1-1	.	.	CAWSQHVLNTEAFF	TGTGCCTGGAGTCAACATGTACTGAACACTGAAGCTTTCTTT
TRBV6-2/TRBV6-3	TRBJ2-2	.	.	CASSPYYLNTGELFF	TGTGCCAGCAGTCCCTACTACTTGAACACCGGGGAGCTGTTTTTT
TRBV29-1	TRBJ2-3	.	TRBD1	CSVDPDRKQSSTDTQYF	TGCAGCGTTGACCCGGACAGGAAGCAATCTAGCACAGATACGCAGTATTTT
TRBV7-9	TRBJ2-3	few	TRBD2	CASSLLETSVSDTQYF	TGTGCCAGCAGCCTCCTGGAGACTAGCGTTTCGGATACGCAGTATTTT
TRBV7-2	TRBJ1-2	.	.	CASSLNYNYGYTF	TGTGCCAGCAGCTTAAATTACAACTATGGCTACACCTTC
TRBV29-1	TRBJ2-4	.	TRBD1	CSVEVGQGWDIQYF	TGCAGCGTGGAGGTGGGACAGGGTTGGGACATTCAGTACTTC
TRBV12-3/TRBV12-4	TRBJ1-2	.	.	CASSLQGTPVDGCTF	TGTGCCAGCAGTTTGCAGGGCACGCCGGTCGATGGCTGCACCTTC
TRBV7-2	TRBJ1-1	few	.	CASSLVYQLATEAFF	TGTGCCAGCAGCTTAGTGTACCAGTTGGCCACTGAAGCTTTCTTT
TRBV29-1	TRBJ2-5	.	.	CSVGEVRETQYF	TGCAGCGTTGGGGAGGTCCGAGAGACCCAGTACTTC
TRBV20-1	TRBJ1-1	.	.	CSARDSMGTEAFF	TGCAGTGCCCGGGACTCGATGGGCACTGAAGCTTTCTTT
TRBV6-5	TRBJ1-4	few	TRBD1	CASSYQTGVEKLFF	TGTGCCAGCAGTTACCAGACAGGGGTGGAAAAACTGTTTTTT
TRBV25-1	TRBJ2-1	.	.	CASSDWSEQFF	TGTGCCAGCAGCGACTGGTCTGAGCAGTTCTTC
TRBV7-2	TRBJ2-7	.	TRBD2	CASSWGLAVTYEQYF	TGTGCCAGCAGCTGGGGACTAGCGGTGACCTACGAGCAGTACTTC
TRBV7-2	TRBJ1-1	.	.	CASSPPSTFF	TGTGCCAGCAGCCCCCCCTCCACTTTCTTT
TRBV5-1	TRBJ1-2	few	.	CASSGNGPGLSGYTF	TGCGCCAGCAGCGGCAACGGACCGGGGTTAAGCGGCTACACCTTC
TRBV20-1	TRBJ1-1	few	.	CSAKRTGLTEAFF	TGCAGTGCTAAAAGGACCGGCCTCACTGAAGCTTTCTTT
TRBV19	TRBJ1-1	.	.	CASSGSGALNTEAFF	TGTGCCAGTAGCGGATCGGGAGCCCTGAACACTGAAGCTTTCTTT
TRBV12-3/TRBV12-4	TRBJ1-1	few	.	CASSSQGVSYTEAFF	TGTGCCAGCAGTTCACAGGGAGTTTCGTACACTGAAGCTTTCTTT